This TCR beta chain derives from a study of blood T cells in healthy people across ages. Regarding the study as a whole: Higher naive T cell percentage went strongly together with higher TCR beta diversity.

Healthy Caucasians from Russia aged about 6 to 90 served as donors. This clonotype was counted at least ten times. The antigen is unknown. V gave up 4 bases and J gave up 3 bases; unmatched junction bases: 8. Germline V gene lookup returns CDR1 SGHAT and CDR2 FQNNGV. The CDR3 has 16 amino acids. Together with a sample-barcoded 5' primer, a J-beta primer mix was included in a second PCR lasting roughly 6 to 12 cycles. Each TCR beta cDNA got a 12-nucleotide random molecular identifier. TCRdb recomputed calls from the 5' RACE reads with MiXCR, one row per CDR3 protein. The sample records about 540,000 distinct CDR3 sequences, around 24% being singletons. These same data were also listed under a study on T cells of mothers and their children. Per that paper: Samples were provided by three healthy Caucasian mothers and their six children.

The chain joins TRBV11-2 to TRBJ2-5, with 10 bases aligning to TRBD2. Sequencing was done on a sample of blood. This TCR was recovered from a boy younger than 18 in good health. CDR3 amino acids: CASSSLAGPTKETQYF. The CDR3 DNA reads TGTGCCAGCAGCTCACTAGCGGGGCCGACTAAAGAGACCCAGTACTTC.